This TCR beta chain was documented in a study of CD8 T cells in acute hepatitis C reinfection. Across the whole study: CD8+ T cells recognizing the HCV NS3-1073 epitope were profiled acutely and after viral clearance.

As to this clone: Its cognate antigen is unknown.

Time point indicated: naive CD8 control sorted from an acute-time-point sample. Findings and limits, study-wide: Regardless of outcome, 10 to 15 public clonotypes appeared, one using V04-02/J02-02. NS3-1073 specific repertoires were highly diverse across all groups.

Sequencing used immunoSEQ multiplex PCR; TCRdb keeps in-frame clones, though not all of them. Among tens of thousands of clones listed, around nine tenths were seen once. V lost 4 bases to trimming and J lost 3 bases, with 13 bases between them. The germline CDR1 and CDR2 sequences are SGHKS and YYEKEE (reference sequence). CDR3 length: 14 amino acids. This TCR was sampled from a man younger than 45 with chronic hepatitis C. Sample: naive CD8+ T cells from PBMCs. The rearrangement joins TRBV5-5 to TRBJ1-1, with D maybe TRBD1 (5 bases). DNA of the CDR3: TGTGCCAGCAGCCTAAACAGACAGTACACTGAAGCTTTCTTT. Encoded protein: CASSLNRQYTEAFF. Full variable domain (rest looked up from reference TRBV5-5 and TRBJ1-1): DAGVTQSPTHLIKTRGQQVTLRCSPISGHKSVSWYQQVLGQGPQFIFQYYEKEERGRGNFPDRFSARQFPNYSSELNVNALLLGDSALYLCASSLNRQYTEAFFGQGTRLTVV.